Here is one T cell receptor beta chain with its context. Its antigen is currently unknown. The data derive from a study of shared clonotypes between healthy human individuals. This CDR3 region has 14 residues. Trimming removed 4 bases at V and 9 bases at J, with 20 bases between. CDR1 SGHRS and CDR2 YFSETQ come from the germline V gene. Study-level findings and limits: Clonotype sharing among donors was expected to depend on sequencing depth.

Approximately 30,000 T cell genomes (about 0.2 ug DNA) went into each sorted-subset replicate. Profiling relied on immunoSEQ multiplex PCR, and the TCRdb table lists in-frame clones only, not all of them. The repertoire consists of millions of clones, with 90% to 95% occurring once and the leading ten covering 0.1% to 0.15%. Only Caucasian adults living in Nashville, Tennessee served as donors. The sequence was collected from a man aged 18 to 29 in good health. The chain links TRBV5-1 to TRBJ2-7, with a weak D call TRBD1 (6 bases). Specimen: naive CD4+ T cells sorted from blood. Indicated subset: CD45RA+ positively selected. The CDR3 here is CASSVRDTARGQYF. The CDR3 DNA sequence: TGCGCCAGCAGCGTACGGGACACAGCACGCGGGCAGTACTTC. Full variable domain (remainder filled in from reference TRBV5-1 and TRBJ2-7): KAGVTQTPRYLIKTRGQQVTLSCSPISGHRSVSWYQQTPGQGLQFLFEYFSETQRNKGNFPGRFSGRQFSNSRSEMNVSTLELGDSALYLCASSVRDTARGQYFGPGTRLTVT.